The 29 T cell receptor beta chains presented below share a single source sample, sequenced in a study of blood T cell repertoires in COVID-19. TCRdb keeps only in-frame clones here, not all; method: immunoSEQ multiplex PCR. This table holds some 270,000 clones, approximately 85% found once. Sequenced input: PBMCs or T cells enriched from blood (not recorded which). These receptors came from a woman between 25 and 40 years old who had recovered from COVID-19.

The rearrangement uses TRBV9 and TRBJ2-2, with 8 positions matching TRBD2. Trimming cost V 3 bases and J 5 bases; bases outside gene matches: 9. CDR3 length: 16 amino acids. CDR1 and CDR2 from the germline V gene are SGDLS and YYNGEE. The CDR3 bases are TGTGCCAGCAGCGCCCACTTGGCGGGAGGAACCGGGGAGCTGTTTTTT. Its translation: CASSAHLAGGTGELFF.

The chain employs TRBV24-1 and TRBJ1-5; D is undetermined. Trimming removed 1 base from V and 6 bases from J, with 6 bases in between. The length of the CDR3 is 13 residues. Per the germline V gene, CDR1 is KGHDR and CDR2 is SFDVKD. In DNA, the CDR3 is TGTGCCACCAGTGATTTTGGAGGTCAGCCCCAGCATTTT. Translated: CATSDFGGQPQHF.

This chain joins TRBV12-1 and TRBJ2-3; the D segment call TRBD2 is taken from the table without a DNA check. TRBV12-1 is marked as a pseudogene. The CDR3 covers 12 residues. In DNA, the CDR3 is TGTGCCAGCAGGTCTTTCTCAGATACGCAGTATTTT. Its translation: CASRSFSDTQYF.

This rearrangement joins TRBV5-1 to TRBJ2-2; 8 bases are a match to TRBD1. CDR3 length: 16 residues. In germline, CDR1 is SGHRS, CDR2 YFSETQ. V gave up 1 base and J gave up 5 bases; unmatched junction bases: 7. This chain's CDR3 is CASSLYLRGQTGELFF. The CDR3 DNA reads as TGCGCCAGCAGCTTGTATCTCAGGGGGCAGACCGGGGAGCTGTTTTTT.

The gene calls are TRBV19 and TRBJ1-4; 8 bases align to TRBD1. After removal of 5 bases from V and 8 bases from J, the junction contained 10 bases not matched to a gene. The germline V gene has CDR1 LNHDA and CDR2 SQIVND (reference sequence). The CDR3 is made up of 15 amino acids. The CDR3 sequence: CASSPRTGQREKLFF. CDR3 sequence (DNA): TGTGCCAGTAGTCCGAGGACAGGGCAACGAGAAAAACTGTTTTTT.

The chain employs TRBV28 and TRBJ2-1; TRBD2 matches 9 bases. Per the germline V gene, CDR1 is MDHEN and CDR2 is SYDVKM. V was clipped by 5 bases and J by 5 bases; unmatched bases: 13. This CDR3 contains 17 residues. CDR3 region: CASSLSYGTSRDNEQFF. As DNA, the CDR3 is TGTGCCAGCAGTCTTTCTTATGGGACTAGCAGAGACAATGAGCAGTTCTTC.

The rearrangement links TRBV14 to TRBJ2-3, with D possibly matching TRBD2 (6 bases). This CDR3 contains 16 residues. Trimming shortened V by 4 bases and J by 2 bases, and 16 bases separated the two germline ends. Germline V gene data show CDR1 as SGHDN and CDR2 as FVKESK. The CDR3 sequence is CASSPQAGSYTDTQYF. CDR3 bases: TGTGCCAGCAGCCCACAAGCGGGTTCCTACACAGATACGCAGTATTTT. Full variable domain (outside the CDR3, taken from reference TRBV14 and TRBJ2-3): EAGVTQFPSHSVIEKGQTVTLRCDPISGHDNLYWYRRVMGKEIKFLLHFVKESKQDESGMPNNRFLAERTGGTYSTLKVQPAELEDSGVYFCASSPQAGSYTDTQYFGPGTRLTVL.

As DNA, the CDR3 is TGTGCCAGTTTCGACAGGGCCAGCAATTCACCCCTCCACTTT. Translating it yields CASFDRASNSPLHF. The chain combines TRBV19 with TRBJ1-6, with TRBD1 matching 7 bases. CDR3 length: 14 residues. V lost 8 bases to trimming and J lost 7 bases; unmatched junction nucleotides: 8. Germline values: CDR1 LNHDA, CDR2 SQIVND (reference sequence). Full variable domain (rest looked up from reference TRBV19 and TRBJ1-6): DGGITQSPKYLFRKEGQNVTLSCEQNLNHDAMYWYRQDPGQGLRLIYYSQIVNDFQKGDIAEGYSVSREKKESFPLTVTSAQKNPTAFYLCASFDRASNSPLHFGNGTRLTVT.

This chain joins TRBV9 and TRBJ2-7, with D perhaps TRBD1 (5 bases). Trimming shortened V by 0 bases and J by 3 bases, and 10 bases separated the two germline ends. The CDR3 spans 14 residues. CDR1 is SGDLS, CDR2 YYNGEE, per germline. The CDR3 reads CASSVGSQGYEQYF. CDR3 bases: TGTGCCAGCAGCGTAGGGTCGCAGGGCTACGAGCAGTACTTC.

The J gene is TRBJ2-1, the V gene TRBV7-6; 13 bases align to TRBD2. With V trimmed by 4 bases and J by 0 bases, 3 bases remained unmatched. This CDR3 region has 17 residues. Germline V lookup: CDR1 SGHVS, CDR2 FNYEAQ. In DNA form, the CDR3 reads TGTGCCAGCAGCTCTCGACTAGCGGGGGGCTCCTACAATGAGCAGTTCTTC. As protein: CASSSRLAGGSYNEQFF. Together with reference TRBV7-6 and TRBJ2-1, the CDR3 gives the full variable domain: GAGVSQSPRYKVTKRGQDVALRCDPISGHVSLYWYRQALGQGPEFLTYFNYEAQQDKSGLPNDRFSAERPEGSISTLTIQRTEQRDSAMYRCASSSRLAGGSYNEQFFGPGTRLTVL.

The chain recombines TRBV11-3 with TRBJ2-2; a possible D gene is TRBD1 (5 bases). Germline CDR1 reads SGHNT; CDR2 reads YENEEA. Trimming removed 1 base from V and 0 bases from J, with 18 bases in between. The CDR3 consists of 19 residues. CDR3 bases: TGTGCCAGCAGCTTAGCGATATCATCAGGGCCTGCGAACACCGGGGAGCTGTTTTTT. It translates to CASSLAISSGPANTGELFF. The entire variable domain, with the rest obtained from reference TRBV11-3 and TRBJ2-2, is as follows: EAGVVQSPRYKIIEKKQPVAFWCNPISGHNTLYWYLQNLGQGPELLIRYENEEAVDDSQLPKDRFSAERLKGVDSTLKIQPAELGDSAVYLCASSLAISSGPANTGELFFGEGSRLTVL.

The rearrangement links TRBV6-5 to TRBJ2-7; 9 nucleotides agree with TRBD2. The CDR3 loop spans 15 amino acids. Trimming took 2 bases from V and 1 from J; bases not matched to a gene: 3. Germline values: CDR1 MNHEY, CDR2 SVGAGI. The CDR3 sequence: CASSYGGGGSYEQYF. The CDR3 coding sequence is TGTGCCAGCAGTTACGGCGGGGGGGGTTCCTACGAGCAGTACTTC.

V and J are TRBV7-6 and TRBJ2-5; TRBD2 matches at 13 bases. From germline, CDR1 is SGHVS and CDR2 FNYEAQ. The ends lost 0 bases at V and 4 bases at J; junction bases unmatched: 11. CDR3 length: 19 residues. In DNA, the CDR3 is TGTGCCAGCAGCTTAGCGGAGTGGACTAGCGGGGGACCGCCAGAGACCCAGTACTTC. Its protein product is CASSLAEWTSGGPPETQYF. Based on the CDR3 plus reference TRBV7-6 and TRBJ2-5, the full variable domain is GAGVSQSPRYKVTKRGQDVALRCDPISGHVSLYWYRQALGQGPEFLTYFNYEAQQDKSGLPNDRFSAERPEGSISTLTIQRTEQRDSAMYRCASSLAEWTSGGPPETQYFGPGTRLLVL.

The V gene is TRBV12-3 or TRBV12-4, the J gene TRBJ1-2, with unresolved D. Between the trimmed V and J ends, which lost 7 bases and 5 bases, there was a span of 14 bases. The CDR3 consists of 13 residues. CDR3 nucleotide sequence: TGTGCCAGCAAAGCCCCAGTCGGGTATGGCTACACCTTC. Its protein is CASKAPVGYGYTF.

V and J are TRBV6-5 and TRBJ2-7, with 8 nucleotides matching TRBD1. V was pared by 6 bases and J by 1 base, with 5 bases of the junction left unmatched. The CDR3 spans 14 residues. Germline-derived CDR1 and CDR2 are MNHEY and SVGAGI. The CDR3 bases are TGTGCCAGCAGGACAGGGGCCCTATCCTACGAGCAGTACTTC. Protein: CASRTGALSYEQYF.

This clone appeared once. The chain joins TRBV5-1 to TRBJ1-1; D unclear. The CDR3 totals 15 residues. The V and J ends lost 0 bases and 2 bases respectively, with 11 bases between them. CDR1 is SGHRS, CDR2 YFSETQ, per germline. This chain's CDR3 is CASSLVGRINTEAFF. CDR3 DNA sequence: TGCGCCAGCAGCTTGGTGGGCAGAATAAACACTGAAGCTTTCTTT.

This clone has just a few counts. The chain carries TRBV5-4 and TRBJ2-7; no reliable D call. Germline V lookup: CDR1 SGHNT, CDR2 YYREEE (reference sequence). The CDR3 has 14 residues. V was trimmed by 1 base and J by 3 bases, leaving 11 bases between them. This CDR3 is CASSLSPGYYEQYF. As DNA, the CDR3 is TGTGCCAGCAGCTTGTCGCCCGGGTACTACGAGCAGTACTTC.

The V call is TRBV3-1 (or the pseudogene TRBV3-2), the J call TRBJ1-1; the match to TRBD1 covers 10 bases. The CDR3 is made up of 12 amino acids. V was clipped by 4 bases and J by 10 bases; unmatched bases: 3. Germline CDR1 LGHDT, CDR2 YNNKEL (reference sequence). For the CDR3, the DNA is TGTGCCAGCAGCCCGAGGGACAGGGGAGCTTTCTTT. Residues: CASSPRDRGAFF.

The V gene is TRBV4-1, the J gene TRBJ2-1; a weak D match, TRBD2 (5 bases). From germline, CDR1 is MGHRA and CDR2 YSYEKL. Trimming shortened V by 4 bases and J by 5 bases, and 12 bases separated the two germline ends. This CDR3 has 14 residues. The CDR3 coding sequence is TGCGCCAGCAGCCCTATTCGAGGGCACAATGAGCAGTTCTTC. This sequence encodes CASSPIRGHNEQFF.

This sequence joins TRBV30 and TRBJ2-1; D is uncertain. Germline-derived CDR1 and CDR2 are GTSNPN and SVGIG (reference sequence). Trimming took off 3 bases at V and 7 bases at J, with 16 bases between the two ends. The CDR3 is made up of 14 amino acids. The CDR3 here is CAWRWASAPNEQFF. The CDR3 DNA reads as TGTGCCTGGAGATGGGCGTCGGCCCCTAATGAGCAGTTCTTC.

This clone has more than one count but fewer than ten. The chain uses TRBV30 and TRBJ1-3, with 7 bases fitting TRBD1. Germline values: CDR1 GTSNPN, CDR2 SVGIG (reference sequence). With V trimmed by 1 base and J by 2 bases, 8 bases remained unmatched. This CDR3 is 16 amino acids long. CDR3 residues: CAWSDTGDWAGNTIYF. The CDR3 DNA is TGTGCCTGGAGTGACACAGGGGACTGGGCTGGAAACACCATATATTTT. The variable domain in full, with the rest retrieved from reference TRBV30 and TRBJ1-3, is SQTIHQWPATLVQPVGSPLSLECTVEGTSNPNLYWYRQAAGRGLQLLFYSVGIGQISSEVPQNLSASRPQDRQFILSSKKLLLSDSGFYLCAWSDTGDWAGNTIYFGEGSWLTVV.

V gene TRBV9 combines with J gene TRBJ2-1, with D possibly TRBD2 on 5 matching bases. This CDR3 has 14 amino acids. Germline values: CDR1 SGDLS, CDR2 YYNGEE. V lost 4 bases and J 8 bases, leaving 16 bases between the germline ends. The CDR3 here is CASSFSTKGDEQFF. In DNA form, the CDR3 reads TGTGCCAGCAGCTTCTCCACAAAGGGAGATGAGCAGTTCTTC.

V usage is TRBV28 and J usage is TRBJ2-2; 9 positions match TRBD1. V trimming: 5 bases; J trimming: 9 bases; junction bases outside the gene matches: 10. This CDR3 contains 15 residues. Germline-derived CDR1 and CDR2 are MDHEN and SYDVKM. The chain's CDR3 is CASSLFGQGHRELFF. The CDR3, as DNA: TGTGCCAGCAGTCTTTTCGGACAGGGGCACCGGGAGCTGTTTTTT. The full variable domain, in which reference TRBV28 and TRBJ2-2 provide the parts outside the CDR3, is DVKVTQSSRYLVKRTGEKVFLECVQDMDHENMFWYRQDPGLGLRLIYFSYDVKMKEKGDIPEGYSVSREKKERFSLILESASTNQTSMYLCASSLFGQGHRELFFGEGSRLTVL.

This sequence joins TRBV10-3 and TRBJ2-1; tentatively, D is TRBD2 (6 bases). The CDR3 has 12 residues. V lost 10 bases and J 7 bases, leaving 14 bases between the germline ends. Germline V gene data show CDR1 as ENHRY and CDR2 as SYGVKD. CDR3 sequence reads: CATGGPGNEQFF. CDR3 nucleotides: TGTGCCACTGGAGGGCCGGGTAATGAGCAGTTCTTC.

The V call is TRBV29-1, the J call TRBJ1-2; D is unresolved. The CDR3 length is 11 residues. Deletions cut 7 bases from V and 4 bases from J, with 10 bases between. Germline CDR1 reads SQVTM; CDR2 reads ANQGSEA. The CDR3 region is CSGRVGYGYTF. DNA of the CDR3: TGCAGCGGGCGGGTCGGCTATGGCTACACCTTC.

The sample holds one count of this clone. The rearrangement uses TRBV7-2 and TRBJ1-3, with TRBD1 matching over 7 bases. The CDR3 runs to 17 residues. With 7 bases clipped from V and 0 bases from J, the junction kept 12 bases outside the gene matches. Germline V gives CDR1 SGHTA, CDR2 FQGNSA. The CDR3 sequence: CASTFPTGVYSGNTIYF. The CDR3 DNA follows: TGTGCCAGCACCTTTCCTACAGGGGTCTACTCTGGAAACACCATATATTTT.

About this clone: Distinct nucleotide sequences in the sample also encode this CDR3. The chain recombines TRBV28 with TRBJ2-2; D is perhaps TRBD2 (5 bases). V was shortened by 3 bases and J by 1 base, with 6 bases between the two germline ends. Germline V gene sequence: CDR1 MDHEN, CDR2 SYDVKM. This CDR3 has 14 residues. The CDR3 bases are TGTGCCAGCAGTTTTCGGGGGAACACCGGGGAGCTGTTTTTT. Protein product: CASSFRGNTGELFF. The full variable domain, completed using reference TRBV28 and TRBJ2-2, is DVKVTQSSRYLVKRTGEKVFLECVQDMDHENMFWYRQDPGLGLRLIYFSYDVKMKEKGDIPEGYSVSREKKERFSLILESASTNQTSMYLCASSFRGNTGELFFGEGSRLTVL.

Notes on this clone: Other nucleotide sequences from this sample produce the same CDR3. This sequence joins TRBV28 and TRBJ1-2, with 7 bases fitting TRBD1. Germline V gene data show CDR1 as MDHEN and CDR2 as SYDVKM. V lost 2 bases, J lost 2 bases, and 5 bases stayed unmatched. The CDR3 has 15 residues. CDR3 bases: TGTGCCAGCAGTTTAGGCGACAGGGTGAACTATGGCTACACCTTC. It specifies CASSLGDRVNYGYTF.

The chain combines TRBV27 with TRBJ1-2; D is uncertain. The CDR3 contains 18 residues. The germline V gene encodes CDR1 MNHEY and CDR2 SMNVEV (reference sequence). V shed 4 bases and J shed 3 bases, with 24 bases lying between them. The CDR3 nucleotides are TGTGCCAGCAGTTCGCGGGTTAACGCTCGACGGGAGTACTATGGCTACACCTTC. Protein: CASSSRVNARREYYGYTF.